The rows below give T cell receptor beta chains drawn from one sample of a study of TIL therapy for anti-PD-1-resistant metastatic lung cancer. Sequencing was performed with immunoSEQ multiplex PCR; in TCRdb, only in-frame clones are kept and a portion is missing. Here the sample spans roughly 92,000 clones, around three fifths being singletons. This specimen consisted of tumor tissue, obtained at baseline. Every receptor here comes from a person aged 25 to 80 with non-small cell lung cancer. Both conserved end residues are trimmed from each CDR3. The D gene is left open where the match is weak. Rows give clone size only sometimes, using once, few, many, or a class for an expanded clone.

>TRBD1|-|TRBJ2-5|TRBV4-1
ASSQDQGTGSKTQY
>TRBD1|few|TRBJ1-1|TRBV11-2
ASSFVDRGPPPGTEAF
>-|few|TRBJ1-5|TRBV30
AWSVRTVWQPQH
>TRBD1|-|TRBJ1-1|TRBV5-5
ASSTGQGYFYTEAF
>TRBD2|-|TRBJ2-5|TRBV2
ATHPGLAEETQY
>TRBD1|-|TRBJ1-1|TRBV27
ASSLTDRGTEAF
>TRBD1|-|TRBJ1-4|TRBV5-1
ASSTGQGDEKLF
>-|-|TRBJ2-3|TRBV27
ASSFRARALTDTQY
>TRBD2|few|TRBJ2-2|TRBV20-1
SASGGSGLAIGELF
>-|-|TRBJ2-3|TRBV6-2/TRBV6-3
ASSYMRGRGTDTQY
>TRBD1|once|TRBJ1-4|TRBV24-1
ATSDPGQGSEKLF
>TRBD2|-|TRBJ2-1|TRBV28
ASSLTSGGMNEQF
>TRBD1|once|TRBJ2-7|TRBV7-2
ASSFTGALSYEQY
>TRBD2|-|TRBJ2-7|TRBV2
ASSGFRLAGGWEQY
>-|-|TRBJ1-4|TRBV7-6
ASSLSASNEKLF
>TRBD2|-|TRBJ2-3|TRBV28
ASSLAGLALGADTQY
>-|once|TRBJ1-4|TRBV5-6
ASSLGTGHLEKLF
>-|-|TRBJ1-1|TRBV12-3/TRBV12-4
ASSLKGRAEAF
>-|once|TRBJ1-5|TRBV29-1
SAAEPYQPQH
>TRBD1|-|TRBJ2-7|TRBV5-1
ASSLLGGAYEQY
>TRBD1|-|TRBJ1-2|TRBV5-1
ASRYSGGPNYGYT
>-|-|TRBJ1-2|TRBV7-9
ASSLDWGPWSGYT
>TRBD2|-|TRBJ2-3|TRBV6-6
AGAGGFGTDTQY
>-|-|TRBJ1-6|TRBV30
AWGRGASSPLH
>TRBD1|-|TRBJ1-1|TRBV10-1
ASSGGTGRRTEAF
>-|few|TRBJ1-1|TRBV5-1
ASSLRTSPASTEAF
>-|-|TRBJ2-2|TRBV6-2/TRBV6-3
ASSYRGAGF
>-|-|TRBJ1-1|TRBV5-8
ASGTPQIMNTEAF
>TRBD1|-|TRBJ1-6|TRBV7-2
ASSPRGQGDSPLH
>TRBD2|-|TRBJ2-1|TRBV19
ATRGGLAGEREF
>-|-|TRBJ2-7|TRBV28
ASSPLGGGSLTHKQY
>-|-|TRBJ2-1|TRBV7-9
ASSPTRDRNEQF
>-|-|TRBJ2-5|TRBV28
ASSLFGDNQETQY
>TRBD1|few|TRBJ1-1|TRBV7-2
ASSLGQGARGDTEAF
>-|-|TRBJ1-4|TRBV6-5
ASSFTVTNEKLF
>-|-|TRBJ2-7|TRBV6-5
ASSPPTLGEQY
>-|few|TRBJ1-1|TRBV7-8
ASSLWGGVPLEAF
>-|-|TRBJ2-3|TRBV7-9
ASSLLVTDTQY
>-|-|TRBJ2-7|TRBV28
ASISGGTWGEQY
>-|-|TRBJ1-2|TRBV6-5
ASSYLGVFHYGYT
>TRBD1|few|TRBJ1-1|TRBV7-9
ASSLDVTGDLVNTEAF
>-|-|TRBJ2-3|TRBV5-6
ASSFQPFRTDTQY
>-|once|TRBJ2-1|TRBV5-1
ASSLGSGVQEEQF
>-|-|TRBJ1-4|TRBV11-2
ASSSDGLTNEKLF
>-|once|TRBJ2-5|TRBV24-1
ATSDRRGPTETQY
>-|many|TRBJ2-7|TRBV5-6
ASSWGTISSYEQY
>-|-|TRBJ2-5|TRBV25-1
ASSVPGRPGPLETQY
>TRBD2|-|TRBJ2-7|TRBV19
ASSIVEAGVAYEQY
>-|few|TRBJ2-5|TRBV5-5
ASSLLAVKGETQY
>TRBD2|-|TRBJ2-1|TRBV3-1/TRBV3-2
ASSYSGSFDEQF
>TRBD1|-|TRBJ1-5|TRBV7-9
ASSLGIGDRGQPQH
>TRBD1|-|TRBJ2-6|TRBV7-2
ASSKQGQFGANVLT
>TRBD1|once|TRBJ1-2|TRBV18
ASSRTGKYGYT
>-|many|TRBJ1-2|TRBV6-5
ASRPTGNLLYGYT
>TRBD2|-|TRBJ2-3|TRBV19
ASSLAGGPDTQY
>-|once|TRBJ1-4|TRBV11-2
ASSLEGVQDPEKLF
>-|-|TRBJ2-6|TRBV19
ASSIGTVSGANVLT
>-|-|TRBJ2-5|TRBV3-1/TRBV3-2
ASSQESALTQY
>-|once|TRBJ2-5|TRBV4-2
ASSQDWDRQETQY